This TCR beta chain derives from a study of cytomegalovirus exposure and HLA in healthy donors. At the time of sampling, donors were nominally healthy, though unrecorded immune exposures were likely. Worth noting for this clone: What it recognizes is unknown.

The PCR was carried out with 60 Vbeta primers and 13 Jbeta primers. Sequencing was performed with immunoSEQ multiplex PCR; in TCRdb, only in-frame clones are kept and a portion is missing. Among around 200,000 clones listed, over 75% were seen once. This CDR3 region has 13 residues. Germline V gene lookup returns CDR1 ENHRY and CDR2 SYGVKD. Trimming cost V 6 bases and J 1 base, with 9 bases left between them. Study-level results: The study put 160 or so TCR beta chains on its list as cytomegalovirus-associated.

V gene TRBV10-3 combines with J gene TRBJ1-1; tentative D call: TRBD1 (5 bases). The sequenced sample consisted of PBMCs. This clonotype was sampled from a man in his forties or fifties in good health and CMV-seronegative. The DNA of the CDR3 is TGTGCCATCAGGGTTCAGGGGAACACTGAAGCTTTCTTT. Protein sequence: CAIRVQGNTEAFF.